This T cell receptor beta chain is from a study of breast tumors, draining lymph nodes, adjacent tissues listed by TCRdb under 2016. Turning to the overall study: The study compared TCR beta repertoires across tumor, adjacent nontumor tissue and axillary lymph nodes from breast cancer patients. In human breast cancer, the study set out to assess how tumor, surrounding tissue and draining lymph node repertoires relate to one another and whether T cells might be exchanged between them.

The adjacent samples were made up of nontumor breast tissue that surrounded the tumor. What the work shows at the level of the full study, not this receptor alone: The data were considered consistent with the idea that most tumor T cells come from the lymph node and then expand in tumor tissue. Tumor T-cell repertoires showed less diversity than lymph node repertoires and more diversity than nontumor tissue repertoires, and tumor T-cell repertoires showed preferential V and J gene usage. In luminal-like breast cancer, tumor and nontumor tissue repertoires resembled each other significantly more than in basal-like breast cancer. Rather than being directly demonstrated, the conclusion that tumor T cells originate in lymph nodes was presented as consistent with a hypothesis.

Data came from an Illumina HiSeq 2000. TCR beta chain libraries were generated by multiplex PCR amplification. The amplified TCR beta chain products were analyzed by high-throughput sequencing. The public reads were quality trimmed at Q25 with fastp and then assembled into clones with MiXCR by TCRdb, keeping productive beta chains. Records with the same CDR3 protein are collapsed into one entry carrying the most frequent genes and DNA. Across this sample there are 20,000 to 25,000 distinct CDR3 sequences, with about 64% seen only once. Clones ranked in the top ten supply roughly 19% of the sample. Looking up the germline V gene yields CDR1 SGHTA and CDR2 FQGTGA. The CDR3 numbers 14 residues from cysteine through phenylalanine. This entry keeps only the CDR3 DNA: 42 bases, framed from base 1. In the case of this clonotype: Its recognized antigen is unknown. One end of the junction fails to match germline, which may point to a read error.

The sequence came from a female donor with breast cancer. Some clones in this sample may be carry-over from other donors' samples. Sequencing used tumor-adjacent breast tissue. The V and J genes are TRBV7-3 and TRBJ1-2; TRBD1 could be the D gene, as 5 bases match. CDR3 reads: CDSSLTPTDWGYTF. In nucleotide form, the sequence is TGTGACAGCAGCTTAACGCCGACAGACTGGGGCTACACCTTC. The full variable domain, with segments outside the CDR3 supplied by the reference TRBV7-3 and TRBJ1-2 proteins, appears as GAGVSQTPSNKVTEKGKYVELRCDPISGHTALYWYRQSLGQGPEFLIYFQGTGAADDSGLPNDRFFAVRPEGSVSTLKIQRTERGDSAVYLCDSSLTPTDWGYTFGSGTRLTVV.